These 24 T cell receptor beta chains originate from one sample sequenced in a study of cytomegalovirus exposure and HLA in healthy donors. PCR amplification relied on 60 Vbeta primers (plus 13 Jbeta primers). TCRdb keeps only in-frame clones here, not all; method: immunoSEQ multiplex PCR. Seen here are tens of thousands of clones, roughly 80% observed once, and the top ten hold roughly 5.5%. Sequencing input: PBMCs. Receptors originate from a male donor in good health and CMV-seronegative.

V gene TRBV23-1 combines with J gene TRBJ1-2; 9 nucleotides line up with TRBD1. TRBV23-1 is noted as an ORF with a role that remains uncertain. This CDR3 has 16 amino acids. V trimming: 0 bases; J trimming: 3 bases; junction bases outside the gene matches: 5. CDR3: CASSQSRTGGDYGYTF. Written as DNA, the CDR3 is TGCGCCAGCAGTCAATCTCGCACAGGGGGCGACTATGGCTACACCTTC.

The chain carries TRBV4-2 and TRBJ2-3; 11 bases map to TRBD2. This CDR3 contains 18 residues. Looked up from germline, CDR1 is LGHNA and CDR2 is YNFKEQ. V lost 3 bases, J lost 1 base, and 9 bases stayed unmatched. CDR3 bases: TGTGCCAGCAGCCACCCCGGTAGCGGGGGGGATCGCACAGATACGCAGTATTTT. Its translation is CASSHPGSGGDRTDTQYF.

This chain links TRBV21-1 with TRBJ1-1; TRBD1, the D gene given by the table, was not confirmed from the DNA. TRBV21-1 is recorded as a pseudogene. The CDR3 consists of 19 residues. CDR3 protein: CASSIWRNPGTGLNTEAFF. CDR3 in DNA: TGTGCCAGCAGCATCTGGAGGAATCCCGGGACAGGGTTGAACACTGAAGCTTTCTTT.

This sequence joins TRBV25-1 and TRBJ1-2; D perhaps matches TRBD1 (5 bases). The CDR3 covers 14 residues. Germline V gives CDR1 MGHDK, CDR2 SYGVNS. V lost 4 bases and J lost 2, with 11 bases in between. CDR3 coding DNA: TGTGCCAGCAGTGTCCCGGGGGGGAACTATGGCTACACCTTC. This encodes CASSVPGGNYGYTF.

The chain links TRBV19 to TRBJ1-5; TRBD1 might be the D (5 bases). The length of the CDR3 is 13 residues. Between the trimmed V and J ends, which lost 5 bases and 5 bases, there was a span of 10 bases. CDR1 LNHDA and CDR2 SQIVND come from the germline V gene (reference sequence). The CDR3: CASSGAWDQPQHF. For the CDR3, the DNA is TGTGCCAGTAGTGGGGCGTGGGATCAGCCCCAGCATTTT.

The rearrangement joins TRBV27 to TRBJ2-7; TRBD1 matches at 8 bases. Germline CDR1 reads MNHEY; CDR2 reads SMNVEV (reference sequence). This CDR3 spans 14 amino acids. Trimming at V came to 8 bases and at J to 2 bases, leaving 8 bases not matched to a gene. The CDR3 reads CASGRTGLAYEQYF. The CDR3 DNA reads TGTGCCAGCGGGCGGACAGGGTTGGCCTACGAGCAGTACTTC.

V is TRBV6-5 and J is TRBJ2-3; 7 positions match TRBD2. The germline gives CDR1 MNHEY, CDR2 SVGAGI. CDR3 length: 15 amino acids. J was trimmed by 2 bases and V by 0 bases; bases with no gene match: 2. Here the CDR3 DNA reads TGTGCCAGCAGTTACTCTAGCGGGTTCACAGATACGCAGTATTTT. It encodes CASSYSSGFTDTQYF.

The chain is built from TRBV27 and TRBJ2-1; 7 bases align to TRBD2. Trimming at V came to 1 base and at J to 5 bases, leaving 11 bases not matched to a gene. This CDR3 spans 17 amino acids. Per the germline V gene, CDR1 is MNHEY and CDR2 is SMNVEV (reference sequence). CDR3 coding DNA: TGTGCCAGCAGTTTATACTTCGGGGGGAGGGGAGACAATGAGCAGTTCTTC. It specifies CASSLYFGGRGDNEQFF.

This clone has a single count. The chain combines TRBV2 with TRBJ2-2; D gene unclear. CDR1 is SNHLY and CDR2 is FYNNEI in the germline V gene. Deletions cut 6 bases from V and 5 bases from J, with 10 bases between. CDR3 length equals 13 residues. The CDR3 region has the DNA TGTGCCAGCAGGGGCCTGACAACCGGGGAGCTGTTTTTT. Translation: CASRGLTTGELFF.

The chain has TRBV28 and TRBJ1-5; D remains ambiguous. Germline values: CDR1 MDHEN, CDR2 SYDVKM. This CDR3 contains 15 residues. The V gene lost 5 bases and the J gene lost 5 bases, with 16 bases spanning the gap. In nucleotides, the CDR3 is TGTGCCAGCAGTCCGCTACAGCAAACTTATCAGCCCCAGCATTTT. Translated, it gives CASSPLQQTYQPQHF.

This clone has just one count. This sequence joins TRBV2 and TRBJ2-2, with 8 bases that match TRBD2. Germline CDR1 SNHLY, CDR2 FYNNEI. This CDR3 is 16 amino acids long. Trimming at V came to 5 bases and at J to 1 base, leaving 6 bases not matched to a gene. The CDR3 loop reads CASSLASGLNTGELFF. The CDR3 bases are TGTGCCAGCAGTCTCGCTAGCGGGTTGAACACCGGGGAGCTGTTTTTT.

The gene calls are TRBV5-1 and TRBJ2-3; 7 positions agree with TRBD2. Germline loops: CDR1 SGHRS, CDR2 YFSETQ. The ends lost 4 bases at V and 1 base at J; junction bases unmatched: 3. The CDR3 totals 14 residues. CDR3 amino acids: CASSAGLGTDTQYF. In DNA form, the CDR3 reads TGCGCCAGCAGCGCCGGACTAGGCACAGATACGCAGTATTTT.

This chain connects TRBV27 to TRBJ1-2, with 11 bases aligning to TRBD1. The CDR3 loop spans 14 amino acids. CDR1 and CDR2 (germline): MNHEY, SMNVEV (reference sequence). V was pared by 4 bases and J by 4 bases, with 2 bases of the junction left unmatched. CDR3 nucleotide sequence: TGTGCCAGCAGTTCTGGGACAGGGGGCTATGGCTACACCTTC. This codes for CASSSGTGGYGYTF.

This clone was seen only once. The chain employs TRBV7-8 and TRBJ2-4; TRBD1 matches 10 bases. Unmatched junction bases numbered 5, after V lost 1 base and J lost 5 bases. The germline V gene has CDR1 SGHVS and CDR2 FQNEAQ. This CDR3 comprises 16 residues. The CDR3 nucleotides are TGTGCCAGCAGCTTAGTTGACAGGGGGCGCCAAAACATTCAGTACTTC. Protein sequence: CASSLVDRGRQNIQYF.

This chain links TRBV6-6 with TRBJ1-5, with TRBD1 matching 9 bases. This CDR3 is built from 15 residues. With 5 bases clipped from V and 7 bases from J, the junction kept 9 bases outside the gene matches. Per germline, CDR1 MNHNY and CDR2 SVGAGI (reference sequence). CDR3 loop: CASSNTDRGGQPQHF. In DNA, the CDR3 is TGTGCCAGCAGTAACACGGACAGGGGAGGACAGCCCCAGCATTTT.

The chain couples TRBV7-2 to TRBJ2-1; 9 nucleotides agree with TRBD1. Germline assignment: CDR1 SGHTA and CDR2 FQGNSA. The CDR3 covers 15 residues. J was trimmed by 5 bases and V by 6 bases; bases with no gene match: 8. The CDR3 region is CASRPTGGTNNEQFF. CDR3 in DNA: TGTGCCAGCAGACCTACAGGGGGCACTAACAATGAGCAGTTCTTC.

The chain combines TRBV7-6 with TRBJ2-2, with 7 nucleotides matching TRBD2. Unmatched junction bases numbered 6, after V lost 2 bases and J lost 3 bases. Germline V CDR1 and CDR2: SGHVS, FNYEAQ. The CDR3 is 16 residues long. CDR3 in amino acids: CASSLMTSSYTGELFF. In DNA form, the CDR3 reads TGTGCCAGCAGCTTAATGACTAGCTCCTACACCGGGGAGCTGTTTTTT.

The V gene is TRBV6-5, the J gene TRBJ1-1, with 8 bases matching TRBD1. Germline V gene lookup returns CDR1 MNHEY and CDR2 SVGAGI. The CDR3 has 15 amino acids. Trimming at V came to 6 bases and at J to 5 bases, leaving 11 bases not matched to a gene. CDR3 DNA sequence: TGTGCCAGCAGCCTTACACTCAACAGGGGGACTGAAGCTTTCTTT. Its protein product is CASSLTLNRGTEAFF.

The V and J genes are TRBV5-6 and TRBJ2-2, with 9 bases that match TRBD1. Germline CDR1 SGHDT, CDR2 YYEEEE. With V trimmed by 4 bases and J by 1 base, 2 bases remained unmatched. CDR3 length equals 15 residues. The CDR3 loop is CASSGGQGNTGELFF. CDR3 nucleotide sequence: TGTGCCAGCAGCGGGGGACAGGGGAACACCGGGGAGCTGTTTTTT.

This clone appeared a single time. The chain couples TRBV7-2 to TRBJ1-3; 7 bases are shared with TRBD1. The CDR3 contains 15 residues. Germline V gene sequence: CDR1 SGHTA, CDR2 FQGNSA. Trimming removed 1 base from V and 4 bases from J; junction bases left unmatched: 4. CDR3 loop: CASSLGGTVGNTIYF. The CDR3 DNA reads TGTGCCAGCAGCTTAGGAGGGACAGTCGGAAACACCATATATTTT. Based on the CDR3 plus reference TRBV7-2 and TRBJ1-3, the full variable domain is GAGVSQSPSNKVTEKGKDVELRCDPISGHTALYWYRQSLGQGLEFLIYFQGNSAPDKSGLPSDRFSAERTGGSVSTLTIQRTQQEDSAVYLCASSLGGTVGNTIYFGEGSWLTVV.

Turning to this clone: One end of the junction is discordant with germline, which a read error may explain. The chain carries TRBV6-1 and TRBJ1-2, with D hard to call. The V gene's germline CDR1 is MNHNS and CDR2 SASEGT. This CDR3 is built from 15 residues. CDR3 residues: CTSSGNEPFHYGYTF. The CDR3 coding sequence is TGTACCAGCAGCGGTAACGAGCCGTTTCACTATGGCTACACCTTC.

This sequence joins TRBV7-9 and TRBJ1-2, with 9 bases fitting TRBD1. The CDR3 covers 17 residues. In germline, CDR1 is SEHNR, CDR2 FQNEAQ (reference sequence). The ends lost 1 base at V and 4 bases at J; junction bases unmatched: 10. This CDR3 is CASSLVRGTGLGYGYTF. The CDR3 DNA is TGTGCCAGCAGCTTAGTTAGAGGGACAGGGCTCGGCTATGGCTACACCTTC. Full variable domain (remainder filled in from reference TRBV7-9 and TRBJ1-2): DTGVSQNPRHKITKRGQNVTFRCDPISEHNRLYWYRQTLGQGPEFLTYFQNEAQLEKSRLLSDRFSAERPKGSFSTLEIQRTEQGDSAMYLCASSLVRGTGLGYGYTFGSGTRLTVV.

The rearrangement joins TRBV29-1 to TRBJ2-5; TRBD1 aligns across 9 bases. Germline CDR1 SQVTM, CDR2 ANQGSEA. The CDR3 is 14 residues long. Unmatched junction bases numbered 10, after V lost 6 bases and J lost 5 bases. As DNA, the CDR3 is TGCAGCGTCGTACCACAGGGGGCGCGGGAGACCCAGTACTTC. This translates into CSVVPQGARETQYF.

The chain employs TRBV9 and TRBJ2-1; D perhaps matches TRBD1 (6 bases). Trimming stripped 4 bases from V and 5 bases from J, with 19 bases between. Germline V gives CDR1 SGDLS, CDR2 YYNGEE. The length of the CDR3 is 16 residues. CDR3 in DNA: TGTGCCAGCAGCCCTGGGCAGGGGCTGTCCCACAATGAGCAGTTCTTC. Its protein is CASSPGQGLSHNEQFF. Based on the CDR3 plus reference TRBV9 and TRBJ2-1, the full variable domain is DSGVTQTPKHLITATGQRVTLRCSPRSGDLSVYWYQQSLDQGLQFLIQYYNGEERAKGNILERFSAQQFPDLHSELNLSSLELGDSALYFCASSPGQGLSHNEQFFGPGTRLTVL.